This is a list of T cell receptor beta chains from one sample in a study of blood T cells in healthy people across ages. MiXCR was run by TCRdb on the 5' RACE reads, yielding one entry per CDR3 protein. The profile shows roughly 730,000 distinct CDR3 sequences, just over 55% of them singletons. The material sequenced was blood. Receptor source: a man aged 40-55 years in good health. The CDR3 runs from the conserved cysteine through the conserved F or W. The order of the fields is V gene, J gene, CDR3 protein.

v_gene: TRBV6-6
j_gene: TRBJ2-5
CDR3aa: CASSYSPDRGETQYF

v_gene: TRBV29-1
j_gene: TRBJ2-7
CDR3aa: CSGQANYEQYF

v_gene: TRBV9
j_gene: NA
CDR3aa: CASSVGGAYNEQYF

v_gene: TRBV7-2
j_gene: TRBJ2-1
CDR3aa: CASSLVGQTYNEQFF

v_gene: TRBV2
j_gene: TRBJ2-1
CDR3aa: CASSGGPHEQFF

v_gene: TRBV29-1
j_gene: TRBJ2-1
CDR3aa: CSVESLAGVYNEQFF

v_gene: TRBV20-1
j_gene: TRBJ2-3
CDR3aa: CSAREGLAGMDTQYF

v_gene: TRBV3-1
j_gene: TRBJ2-1
CDR3aa: CASSQLREGAYNEQFF

v_gene: TRBV27
j_gene: TRBJ2-7
CDR3aa: CASTRGGTGRFYEQYF

v_gene: TRBV6-4
j_gene: TRBJ1-2
CDR3aa: CASSDSSVGLSGYTF

v_gene: TRBV21-1
j_gene: TRBJ1-2
CDR3aa: CASSTKSYFLSYGYTF

v_gene: TRBV4-3
j_gene: TRBJ1-2
CDR3aa: CASSQDRRDYGYTF

v_gene: TRBV6-2/TRBV6-3
j_gene: NA
CDR3aa: CASSLAGTRSEQYF

v_gene: TRBV9
j_gene: TRBJ1-1
CDR3aa: CASSGAGMNTEAFF

v_gene: TRBV12-3/TRBV12-4
j_gene: TRBJ2-7
CDR3aa: CASSLQGKRYEQYF

v_gene: TRBV27
j_gene: TRBJ2-7
CDR3aa: CASSPRTDSPSYEQYF

v_gene: TRBV28
j_gene: TRBJ2-1
CDR3aa: CASSLWTSGSYNEQFF

v_gene: TRBV4-2
j_gene: TRBJ1-1
CDR3aa: CASTGGARLEAFF

v_gene: TRBV12-3/TRBV12-4
j_gene: TRBJ2-1
CDR3aa: CAGSSVLAGAAYNEQFF

v_gene: TRBV7-9
j_gene: TRBJ2-7
CDR3aa: CASSHLQGNYEQYF

v_gene: TRBV7-6
j_gene: TRBJ2-3
CDR3aa: CATRQLTSTDTQYF

v_gene: TRBV6-6
j_gene: TRBJ1-5
CDR3aa: CASSYAQGGGNQPQHF

v_gene: TRBV5-1
j_gene: TRBJ2-5
CDR3aa: CASSSGTGGETQYF

v_gene: TRBV12-3/TRBV12-4
j_gene: TRBJ2-3
CDR3aa: CASTWDRGAGTDTQYF

v_gene: TRBV4-3
j_gene: TRBJ2-6
CDR3aa: CASSLTAAGYGANVLTF

v_gene: TRBV9
j_gene: TRBJ2-5
CDR3aa: CASSGGTSGRGETQYF

v_gene: TRBV6-1
j_gene: TRBJ1-5
CDR3aa: CANSGGTGDMQPQHF

v_gene: TRBV6-2/TRBV6-3
j_gene: TRBJ2-7
CDR3aa: CASATQRGEQYF

v_gene: TRBV12-3/TRBV12-4
j_gene: TRBJ2-5
CDR3aa: CASSSYRDGETQYF

v_gene: TRBV7-9
j_gene: TRBJ2-5
CDR3aa: CASSLAMEVETQYF

v_gene: TRBV27
j_gene: TRBJ2-3
CDR3aa: CASRLTSGGADTQYF

v_gene: TRBV11-1
j_gene: TRBJ2-3
CDR3aa: CASKAFYTDTQYF

v_gene: TRBV27
j_gene: TRBJ2-7
CDR3aa: CASSLLGDEQYF

v_gene: TRBV13
j_gene: TRBJ2-1
CDR3aa: CASSLGLERGGLNEQFF

v_gene: TRBV20-1
j_gene: TRBJ2-3
CDR3aa: CSASRAQMLDTQYF

v_gene: TRBV6-5
j_gene: TRBJ2-3
CDR3aa: CASSQKRPGQSTDTQYF

v_gene: TRBV27
j_gene: TRBJ2-7
CDR3aa: CASRSGVYEQYF